This T cell receptor beta chain is from a study of blood T cell repertoires in COVID-19. Study-wide context: Both acute and convalescent COVID-19 samples were obtained from the United States, Italy and Spain. Nucleic acid was either cDNA or gDNA, and it came from T cells, B-cell-depleted T cells, or PBMCs.

Sequencing used immunoSEQ multiplex PCR; TCRdb keeps in-frame clones, though not all of them. The table has 90,000 to 130,000 clones, over 75% seen once. From germline, CDR1 is SGHDN and CDR2 FVKESK. The V and J ends lost 6 bases and 8 bases respectively, with 10 bases between them. The CDR3 covers 12 residues. The receptor was isolated from a woman aged 70-85 years with acute or convalescent COVID-19. This chain connects TRBV14 to TRBJ1-4, with D uncertain. Sequenced input: peripheral blood. The CDR3 region is CASSRIREKLFF. DNA of the CDR3: TGTGCCAGCAGTAGAATCCGAGAAAAACTGTTTTTT.